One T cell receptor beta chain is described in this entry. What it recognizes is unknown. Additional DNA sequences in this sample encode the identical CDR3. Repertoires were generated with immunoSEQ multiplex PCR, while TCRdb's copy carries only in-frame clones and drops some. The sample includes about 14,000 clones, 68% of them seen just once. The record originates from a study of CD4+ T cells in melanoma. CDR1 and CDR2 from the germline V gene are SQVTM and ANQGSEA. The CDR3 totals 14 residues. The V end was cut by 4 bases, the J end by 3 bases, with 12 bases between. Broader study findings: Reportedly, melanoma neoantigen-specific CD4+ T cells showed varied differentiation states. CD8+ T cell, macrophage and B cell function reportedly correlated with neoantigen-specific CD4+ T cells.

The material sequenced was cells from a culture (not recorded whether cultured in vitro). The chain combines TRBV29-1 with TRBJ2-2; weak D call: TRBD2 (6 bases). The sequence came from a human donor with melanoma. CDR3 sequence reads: CSVAGTGDTGELFF. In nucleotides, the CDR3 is TGCAGCGTTGCGGGGACGGGAGACACCGGGGAGCTGTTTTTT.